This TCR beta chain was sequenced for a study of cytomegalovirus exposure and HLA in healthy donors. Study outcomes and limitations: Cytomegalovirus association was assigned to about 150 TCR beta chains. Later analysis demonstrated an association between a missense DCLRE1C variant and TCR beta V- and J-gene trimming. A highly shared variant cluster was judged a likely technical artifact.

PCR employed 60 Vbeta and 13 Jbeta primers. Sequencing was performed with immunoSEQ multiplex PCR; in TCRdb, only in-frame clones are kept and a portion is missing. The sample has roughly 250,000 clones; about four fifths are singletons. This clone came up a few times. The target antigen is unknown. Germline-derived CDR1 and CDR2 are KGHSH and LQKENI. V was pared by 3 bases and J by 3 bases, with 9 bases between. CDR3 length equals 13 residues. The V call is TRBV18, the J call TRBJ2-7; no clear D gene. The sequenced sample was PBMCs. The clonotype was recovered from a woman in her 40s in good health and CMV-seropositive. The CDR3 DNA reads as TGTGCCAGCTCACCTACTCCGGGCTACGAGCAGTACTTC. This sequence encodes CASSPTPGYEQYF.